What follows is one T cell receptor (beta chain) and its context. Its cognate antigen has yet to be identified. The sample holds no much larger clone one base away, and base qualities are not on file. The data belong to a study of Ad26.COV2.S vaccination and SARS-CoV-2 variants (dated by TCRdb to the early 2020s). For the wider study: Vaccine-arm donors came from COV1001, a multicentre, randomized, double-blind, placebo-controlled phase I-IIa trial of Ad26.COV2.S in healthy adults. Ad26.COV2.S was given intramuscularly at 5x10^10 or 1x10^11 viral particles, as a single shot or as two shots 56 days apart. Sequencing of the TCRbeta repertoire served to evaluate the specificity and breadth of SARS-CoV-2-reactive T cell receptors following Ad26.COV2.S vaccination. The TCR-sequenced set comprised around 30 samples: around 20 Ad26.COV2.S vaccine recipients, 5 placebo recipients and 8 SARS-CoV-2 convalescent individuals. Trial participants were randomized into five groups of five, in which low-dose or high-dose Ad26.COV2.S was given once or twice, or placebo was given on both occasions. Blinding of investigators to trial group allocation was maintained during experiments and outcome assessment. Here is what the overall study found, with its caveats: Vaccine and placebo recipients had similar non-spike TCR breadth, a finding consistent with the vaccine containing only spike. It was noted by the authors that total T cell responses may have been underestimated by the TCR breadth and depth analyses. After vaccination, spike-specific CD8+ and CD4+ T cell responses were reported to show substantial breadth. The study was not powered to compare responses between vaccine doses or regimens. Higher spike-specific TCR breadth was observed in Ad26.COV2.S recipients than in placebo recipients (P = 0.0014).

The treatment or condition label, as the study defines it: roughly 19 received Ad26.COV2.S at low or high dose, single or two shots; 5 received placebo; per-sample allocation not given. Repertoires of vaccine and placebo recipients were sequenced from samples collected on day 63 after the first injection. In Cohort 1b, roughly 25 adults aged 18-55 years were enrolled at a single site in Boston, USA, between 29 July and 7 August 2020. Ad26.COV2.S was a replication-incompetent adenovirus type 26 vector that expressed a prefusion-stabilized SARS-CoV-2 spike protein derived from the original Wuhan strain. The immunoSEQ Assay was used to sequence TCRbeta CDR3 regions. After extraction, genomic DNA underwent amplification by bias-controlled multiplex PCR, followed by high-throughput sequencing. As for the authors' bioinformatics: To quantify the absolute abundance of every unique TCRbeta CDR3 region, sequences were collapsed and filtered. T cell fraction was estimated by normalizing TCRbeta template counts to usable DNA, which was measured by amplifying reference genes present in all nucleated cells. Repertoire TCRs were annotated as SARS-CoV-2-specific by exact matching of V gene, CDR3 amino acid sequence and J gene to a known reactive TCR set. The reference SARS-CoV-2 TCR set was derived from MIRA and filtered for enrichment in COVID-19-positive ImmuneCODE repertoires, a step that removed public or cross-reactive TCRs. Using the MIRA antigens, annotated TCRs were further analysed by specific ORF or by position within an ORF. Breadth was defined as the number of annotated unique rearrangements divided by the total number of unique productive rearrangements, and depth was defined as the summed frequency of the annotated unique rearrangements. Two-sided Wilcoxon rank-sum tests were used to compare TCR breadth between groups. In its TCRdb copy, this immuneACCESS table keeps in-frame sequences only and misses some clones. Where compared with another copy, unresolved V genes explain less than half of these, and the others have no known cause. V and J calls and clone size come straight from that table; D and trimming were deduced from the DNA. This sample comprises about 330,000 clones, roughly 90% of them detected only once. The leading ten clones occupy roughly 6% of the sample.

This sequence originates from a person between 18 and 60 years old who received the Ad26.COV2.S COVID-19 vaccine or a placebo. This sample comprised peripheral blood, obtained in a trial of Ad26.COV2.S vaccine versus placebo.

The CDR3 protein: CASSQGQTNTGELFF. The DNA is TGCGCCAGCAGCCAGGGACAAACGAACACCGGGGAGCTGTTTTTT. Here the chain combines TRBV5-1 and TRBJ2-2; a tentative D match to TRBD1 spans 6 bases. Trimming at the junction amounts to 4 bases on V and 0 bases on J, and the germline ends lie 10 bases apart. CDR1 and CDR2 are read off the germline V gene as SGHRS and YFSETQ. Reading from cysteine to phenylalanine, the CDR3 counts 15 amino acids. Of all the DNA, just the CDR3 is kept, 45 bases in frame from base 1.